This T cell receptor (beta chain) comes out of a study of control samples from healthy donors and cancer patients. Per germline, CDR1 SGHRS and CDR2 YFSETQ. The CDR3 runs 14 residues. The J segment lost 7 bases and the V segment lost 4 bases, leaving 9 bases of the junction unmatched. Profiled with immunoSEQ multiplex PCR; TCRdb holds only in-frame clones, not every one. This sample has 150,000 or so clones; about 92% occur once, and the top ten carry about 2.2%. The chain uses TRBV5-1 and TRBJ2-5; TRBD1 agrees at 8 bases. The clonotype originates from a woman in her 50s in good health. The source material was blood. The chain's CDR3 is CASSPGQDPPTQYF. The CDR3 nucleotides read TGCGCCAGCAGCCCGGGACAGGATCCCCCGACCCAGTACTTC.